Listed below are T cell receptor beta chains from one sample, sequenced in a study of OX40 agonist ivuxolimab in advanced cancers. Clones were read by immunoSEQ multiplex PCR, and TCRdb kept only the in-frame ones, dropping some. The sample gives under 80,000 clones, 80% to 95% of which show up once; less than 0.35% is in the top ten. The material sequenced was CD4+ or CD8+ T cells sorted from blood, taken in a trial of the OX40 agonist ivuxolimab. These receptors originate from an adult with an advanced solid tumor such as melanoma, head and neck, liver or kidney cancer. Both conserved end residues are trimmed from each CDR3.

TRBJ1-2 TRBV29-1 SVEGGAGRYGYT
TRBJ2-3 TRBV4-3 ASSQDHARGLGTDTQY
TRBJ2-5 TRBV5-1 ASSYGTAYQETQY
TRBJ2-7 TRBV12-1 ASSCRDNYEQY
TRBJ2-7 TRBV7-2 ASSAVASGTYEQY
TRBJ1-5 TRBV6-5 ASSYSNAGIQPQH
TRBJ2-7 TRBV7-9 ASSSGRYEQY
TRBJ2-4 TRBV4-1 ASSQPLLGRVRIQY
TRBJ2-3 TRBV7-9 ASSLPPPDTQY
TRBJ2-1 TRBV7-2 ASTTTSGTASSYNEQF
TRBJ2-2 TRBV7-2 ASSLGDTGELF
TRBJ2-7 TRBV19 ASSILDRSPLYEQY
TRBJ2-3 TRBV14 ASRLTGTSTDTQY
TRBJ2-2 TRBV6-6 ASNQRQGNTGELF
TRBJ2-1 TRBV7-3 ASSPLMSSYNEQF
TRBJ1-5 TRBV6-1 ASSATGGYQPQH
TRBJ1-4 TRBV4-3 ASSQQRINEKLF
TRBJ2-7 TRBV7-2 ASSSRPIYEQY
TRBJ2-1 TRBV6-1 ASSEALRGDEQF
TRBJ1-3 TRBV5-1 ASSLDLGNTIY
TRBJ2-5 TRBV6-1 ASSEGTGPEETQY
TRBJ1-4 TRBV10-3 AISESRATNEKLF
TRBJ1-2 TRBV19 ASSSMAGILGYT
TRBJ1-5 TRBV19 ASSEQGNQPQH